A selection of T cell receptor beta chains follows, all from one sample in a study of cytomegalovirus exposure and HLA in healthy donors. Generated by immunoSEQ multiplex PCR, the TCRdb table keeps only in-frame clones and is missing some. This sample has about 140,000 clones, with around 80% found just once. The sequenced sample was PBMCs. The origin of the receptors is a man aged 40-49 years in good health and CMV-seropositive. The CDR3 runs from the conserved cysteine through the conserved F or W. A D gene is named only where the DNA matches it firmly. A row's size may be missing; if present it is once, few, many or a size class.

TRBD1	TRBV6-5	TRBJ1-1	.	CASSWDRGNMNTEAFF	TGTGCCAGCAGTTGGGACAGGGGGAATATGAACACTGAAGCTTTCTTT
TRBD2	TRBV6-1	TRBJ2-7	.	CASSPSPFLTSGTRF	TGTGCCAGCAGCCCTAGTCCCTTTTTGACTAGCGGGACGCGGTTC
TRBD1	TRBV2	TRBJ2-7	.	CASSIWTGGSYEQYF	TGTGCCAGCAGTATCTGGACAGGGGGCTCCTACGAGCAGTACTTC
.	TRBV30	TRBJ1-4	.	CAWSVRAGFNEKLFF	TGTGCCTGGAGTGTACGGGCAGGGTTTAATGAAAAACTGTTTTTT
.	TRBV5-1	TRBJ2-4	.	CASSMGGVRDIQYF	TGCGCCAGCAGTATGGGAGGAGTGAGGGACATTCAGTACTTC
TRBD1	TRBV4-2	TRBJ1-2	.	CASSQVGDRGAGYTF	TGTGCCAGCAGCCAAGTGGGGGACAGGGGGGCTGGCTACACCTTC
.	TRBV7-9	TRBJ1-3	.	CASSRQGNTIYF	TGTGCCAGCAGCCGACAGGGAAACACCATATATTTT
.	TRBV10-1	TRBJ1-6	.	CASSTGGNSPLHF	TGCGCCAGTTCGACAGGAGGAAATTCACCCCTCCACTTT
TRBD1	TRBV11-2	TRBJ2-7	few	CASSFNRGRPYEQYF	TGTGCCAGCAGCTTTAACAGGGGGCGACCCTACGAGCAGTACTTC
.	TRBV4-1	TRBJ1-4	.	CASSQDPTPSGEKLFF	.
TRBD2	TRBV4-1	TRBJ2-1	.	CASSQVSSSGSSSYNEQFF	TGCGCCAGCAGCCAAGTTTCCTCTAGCGGATCGAGCTCCTACAATGAGCAGTTCTTC
TRBD1	TRBV7-8	TRBJ1-2	.	CASSPGQGWGYTF	TGTGCCAGCAGCCCCGGACAGGGATGGGGCTACACCTTC
.	TRBV10-2	TRBJ2-7	once	CASSELVSPERSYEQYF	TGCGCCAGCAGTGAACTTGTGTCCCCGGAGAGAAGCTACGAGCAGTACTTC
.	TRBV6-1	TRBJ1-5	.	CAGMIRGSNQPQHF	TGTGCCGGCATGATCAGGGGAAGCAATCAGCCCCAGCATTTT
.	TRBV5-6	TRBJ2-7	.	CASTDYRAVVPYEQYF	TGTGCCAGCACCGACTACAGGGCAGTTGTGCCCTACGAGCAGTACTTC
.	TRBV30	TRBJ1-5	few	CAWSVQSNQPQHF	TGTGCCTGGAGTGTACAGTCTAATCAGCCCCAGCATTTT
TRBD1	TRBV5-6	TRBJ2-5	.	CASSWDRGEETQYF	TGTGCCAGCAGCTGGGACAGGGGGGAAGAGACCCAGTACTTC
.	TRBV27	TRBJ1-2	.	CASSLTPNGQYYGYTF	TGTGCCAGCAGTTTAACCCCTAACGGACAATACTATGGCTACACCTTC
.	TRBV25-1	TRBJ2-3	.	CASSDPRQTTDTQYF	TGTGCCAGCAGTGACCCCAGACAGACCACAGATACGCAGTATTTT
TRBD2	TRBV7-2	TRBJ2-1	.	CASSLGGGPFWYEQFF	TGTGCCAGCAGCTTAGGCGGGGGGCCCTTTTGGTATGAGCAGTTCTTC
.	TRBV11-3	TRBJ1-1	.	CASSLAGKVGAFF	TGTGCCAGCAGCTTAGCGGGGAAAGTGGGTGCTTTCTTT
.	TRBV6-5	TRBJ2-5	.	CASSYSVRAQETQYF	TGTGCCAGCAGTTACTCAGTCAGGGCCCAAGAGACCCAGTACTTC
.	TRBV28	TRBJ2-1	.	CASTAGGENEQFF	TGTGCCAGCACCGCTGGGGGCGAGAATGAGCAGTTCTTC
TRBD2	TRBV18	TRBJ2-5	once	CASQMLAGGPRHQETQYF	TGTGCCAGCCAGATGCTAGCGGGTGGACCCCGGCATCAAGAGACCCAGTACTTC
.	TRBV5-1	TRBJ1-1	.	CASSLDPGLMTEAFF	TGCGCCAGCAGCTTGGATCCAGGGCTGATGACTGAAGCTTTCTTT
TRBD1	TRBV9	TRBJ1-6	.	CASSLRTGSNSPLHF	TGTGCCAGCAGCCTCCGGACAGGTAGTAATTCACCCCTCCACTTT
TRBD1	TRBV14	TRBJ1-6	.	CASSQGQGYSPLHF	TGTGCCAGCAGCCAGGGACAGGGTTATTCACCCCTCCACTTT
.	TRBV30	TRBJ2-7	.	CAWSKGQHYEQYF	TGTGCCTGGAGTAAAGGACAGCACTACGAGCAGTACTTC
.	TRBV4-3	TRBJ1-2	.	CASSQVRGRGGYTF	TGCGCCAGCAGCCAAGTGCGGGGGAGGGGGGGCTACACCTTC
TRBD1	TRBV6-1	TRBJ1-5	.	CASSPDRASNQPQHF	TGTGCCAGCAGTCCGGACAGGGCGAGCAATCAGCCCCAGCATTTT
TRBD2	TRBV9	TRBJ2-1	.	CASTNGGGTYNEQFF	TGTGCCAGCACCAACGGGGGGGGCACATACAATGAGCAGTTCTTC
TRBD2	TRBV7-8	TRBJ2-1	.	CASSICSGGGQCGQFF	TGTGCCAGCAGCATCTGCAGCGGGGGGGGACAATGTGGGCAGTTCTTC
.	TRBV7-9	TRBJ2-7	.	CASSPGSYEQYF	TGTGCCAGCAGCCCTGGGAGCTACGAGCAGTACTTC
TRBD1	TRBV5-4	TRBJ2-3	once	CASSQDRGRIDTQYF	TGTGCCAGCAGCCAGGACAGGGGGCGTATAGATACGCAGTATTTT
TRBD2	TRBV4-2	TRBJ2-1	.	CASSQSSSGSYNEQFF	TGTGCCAGCAGCCAGAGTTCAAGCGGGAGCTACAATGAGCAGTTCTTC
TRBD2	TRBV28	TRBJ2-2	.	CASTGGGMGTGELFF	TGTGCCAGCACCGGGGGGGGGATGGGTACCGGGGAGCTGTTTTTT
.	TRBV18	TRBJ1-5	.	CASSPGVQPQHF	TGTGCCAGCTCACCCGGGGTACAGCCCCAGCATTTT
.	TRBV10-1	TRBJ1-4	few	CASSESSATNEKLFF	TGCGCCAGCAGTGAGTCCAGCGCAACTAATGAAAAACTGTTTTTT
.	TRBV6-5	TRBJ2-7	.	CASSYSTGYEQYF	TGTGCCAGCAGTTACTCGACGGGGTACGAGCAGTACTTC
.	TRBV9	TRBJ2-3	.	CASSHTGAATDTQYF	TGTGCCAGCAGTCACACAGGAGCTGCCACAGATACGCAGTATTTT
TRBD1	TRBV7-2	TRBJ1-2	.	CASSHGGQDRATSYGYTF	TGTGCCAGCAGCCATGGGGGGCAGGACAGGGCAACGTCTTACGGCTACACCTTC
TRBD1	TRBV10-1	TRBJ1-2	.	CASSEYRQGNGGYTF	TGCGCCAGCAGTGAGTATCGACAGGGGAACGGTGGCTACACCTTC
TRBD2	TRBV5-6	TRBJ2-1	.	CASSLRTSGYSYNEQFF	TGTGCCAGCAGCTTGAGGACTAGCGGTTATTCCTACAATGAGCAGTTCTTC
TRBD1	TRBV14	TRBJ1-2	.	CASSHRTGGGLYGYTF	TGTGCCAGCAGCCATCGAACAGGGGGTGGCCTCTATGGCTACACCTTC
.	TRBV7-9	TRBJ2-7	.	CASSLVSGQGRTGYEQYF	TGTGCCAGCAGCTTAGTCTCGGGGCAGGGGCGTACAGGATACGAGCAGTACTTC
.	TRBV5-4	TRBJ2-5	.	CASSLQRETQYF	TGTGCCAGCAGCTTGCAGCGTGAGACCCAGTACTTC
.	TRBV7-9	TRBJ1-6	once	CASSLGSGFYNSPLHF	TGTGCCAGCAGCTTAGGTTCCGGGTTTTATAATTCACCCCTCCACTTT
.	TRBV18	TRBJ1-1	.	CASSPGGQGTEAFF	TGTGCCAGCTCACCCGGGGGGCAGGGGACTGAAGCTTTCTTT
TRBD1	TRBV10-1	TRBJ2-7	.	CASAGQGFYEQYF	TGCGCCAGTGCGGGACAGGGGTTCTACGAGCAGTACTTC
TRBD1	TRBV19	TRBJ1-2	once	CASSMAGTGTNGYTF	TGTGCCAGTAGTATGGCCGGGACAGGGACCAATGGCTACACCTTC
TRBD2	TRBV7-2	TRBJ2-1	.	CASSFISGRDEQFF	TGTGCCAGCAGCTTTATTAGCGGGCGCGATGAGCAGTTCTTC
.	TRBV7-9	TRBJ2-3	.	CASSLHGGGTDTQYF	TGTGCCAGCAGCCTCCACGGCGGGGGCACAGATACGCAGTATTTT
TRBD1	TRBV29-1	TRBJ2-7	.	CSVRQGSYEQYF	TGCAGCGTACGACAGGGTTCCTACGAGCAGTACTTC
.	TRBV30	TRBJ1-3	.	CAWSVGGSGNTIYF	TGTGCCTGGAGTGTCGGGGGCTCTGGAAACACCATATATTTT
.	TRBV5-1	TRBJ2-7	few	CASSLVGVGAPPYEQYF	TGCGCCAGCAGCTTGGTAGGGGTAGGAGCACCCCCCTACGAGCAGTACTTC
TRBD2	TRBV5-1	TRBJ2-7	.	CASSLLPGGTYEQYF	TGCGCCAGCAGCCTTCTGCCCGGGGGGACCTACGAGCAGTACTTC
.	TRBV9	TRBJ2-6	.	CASSFNKESSGANVLTF	TGTGCCAGCAGCTTTAACAAGGAGAGCTCTGGGGCCAACGTCCTGACTTTC
.	TRBV7-8	TRBJ2-7	.	CASSLGPSLYEQYF	TGTGCCAGCAGCTTAGGCCCATCCCTATACGAGCAGTACTTC
.	TRBV6-5	TRBJ2-7	.	CASSYEGAGGAREQYF	TGTGCCAGCAGTTACGAGGGGGCGGGGGGAGCCCGCGAGCAGTACTTC